These 8 T cell receptor beta chains share one sample of origin, sequenced in a study of T cell changes during pregnancy in multiple sclerosis. Sequenced by immunoSEQ multiplex PCR; TCRdb stores in-frame clones only, minus some. The sample includes 90,000 to 95,000 clones, around 92% seen only once; the top ten take less than 2.5%. The sequenced sample was peripheral blood, obtained in the third trimester of pregnancy. These receptors were collected from a female donor with multiple sclerosis, enrolled in a pregnancy study.

The chain is built from TRBV28 and TRBJ1-2, with a tentative D call TRBD1 (5 bases). CDR3 length: 13 amino acids. The germline V gene has CDR1 MDHEN and CDR2 SYDVKM. Trimming pared 7 bases from V and 4 bases from J, leaving 13 bases between. CDR3 sequence reads: CASMSGGSYGYTF. The CDR3 DNA reads TGTGCCAGCATGTCGGGGGGGAGCTATGGCTACACCTTC.

This clone was found once. This chain joins TRBV9 and TRBJ2-2; D call uncertain. With 0 bases removed from V and 4 bases from J, the gap between germline ends came to 7 bases. CDR1 and CDR2 (germline): SGDLS, YYNGEE. CDR3 length: 14 amino acids. CDR3 in DNA: TGTGCCAGCAGCGTAGCTACGGGCACCGGGGAGCTGTTTTTT. Translation: CASSVATGTGELFF.

The chain links TRBV13 to TRBJ2-1; TRBD2 aligns across 9 bases. Germline V gene sequence: CDR1 PRHDT, CDR2 FYEKMQ (reference sequence). This CDR3 has 16 amino acids. J lost 2 bases, V lost 3 bases, and 5 bases had no gene match. CDR3 bases: TGTGCCAGCAGCTTCCTACTAGCGGGCCCCTACAATGAGCAGTTCTTC. It specifies CASSFLLAGPYNEQFF.

The chain is built from TRBV27 and TRBJ2-1; D is perhaps TRBD1 (5 bases). The ends were cut back, 2 bases at V and 14 bases at J, with 10 bases in the middle. This CDR3 has 11 residues. Germline V gives CDR1 MNHEY, CDR2 SMNVEV (reference sequence). In DNA form, the CDR3 reads TGTGCCAGCAGTTTAACAGGAAAGGAGTTCTTC. Translating gives CASSLTGKEFF.

This clone was seen a single time. The J gene is TRBJ1-5, the V gene TRBV10-3, with D possibly being TRBD1 (6 bases). The CDR3 runs 12 residues. Germline V lookup: CDR1 ENHRY, CDR2 SYGVKD. V was trimmed by 10 bases and J by 4 bases, leaving 11 bases between them. This CDR3 reads CATRQDNQPQHF. In nucleotides, the CDR3 is TGTGCCACCAGACAGGATAATCAGCCCCAGCATTTT.

This chain uses TRBV7-3 with TRBJ2-2, with D unresolved. The ends were cut back, 5 bases at V and 8 bases at J, with 12 bases in the middle. The CDR3 runs to 13 residues. Germline V gene data show CDR1 as SGHTA and CDR2 as FQGTGA. The CDR3 nucleotides read TGTGCCAGCAGCAAGGAATTCAGGGGGGAGCTGTTTTTT. Its translation is CASSKEFRGELFF.

The genes are TRBV9 and TRBJ2-7; TRBD2 aligns across 11 bases. The V gene end was trimmed by 0 bases and the J gene end by 5 bases; junction bases not matched to a gene: 13. Germline V gene sequence: CDR1 SGDLS, CDR2 YYNGEE. This CDR3 is built from 18 residues. The CDR3: CASSVELPRASGRNEQYF. CDR3 bases: TGTGCCAGCAGCGTAGAACTCCCCCGGGCTAGCGGGAGGAACGAGCAGTACTTC.

The V call is TRBV6-1, the J call TRBJ1-4; a possible D gene is TRBD1 (6 bases). The CDR3 length is 15 residues. V was cut by 2 bases and J by 7 bases, with 14 bases left in between. CDR1 MNHNS and CDR2 SASEGT come from the germline V gene. CDR3 DNA sequence: TGTGCCAGCAGTGAAACAGGGATCGTCACTGAAAAACTGTTTTTT. Encoded protein: CASSETGIVTEKLFF.